These T cell receptor beta chains were read from a single sample in a study of blood T cell repertoires in COVID-19. The table came from immunoSEQ multiplex PCR; TCRdb's copy has only in-frame clones and leaves some out. The repertoire holds around 320,000 clones, with about 91% as singletons. The sequenced material came from peripheral blood. These receptor sequences come from a woman aged 25 to 39 who had recovered from COVID-19. The CDR3 runs from the conserved cysteine through the conserved F or W. D genes are given only for firm matches.

V	J	D	CDR3
TRBV3-1/TRBV3-2	TRBJ1-3	-	CASSQGVGHSSSGNTIYF
TRBV6-6	TRBJ1-1	-	CASSSPQGTEAFF
TRBV11-3	TRBJ2-1	-	CASSTQTGYNEQFF
TRBV3-1/TRBV3-2	TRBJ1-5	TRBD1	CASSQDIGQGDQPQHF
TRBV5-5	TRBJ1-2	TRBD1	CASSPLGRGAHGYGYTF
TRBV11-2	TRBJ2-5	TRBD2	CASSSGERGVTETQYF
TRBV7-8	TRBJ2-2	TRBD1	CASSLGQGHTGELFF
TRBV5-1	TRBJ1-1	-	CASSPEGVGYEAFF
TRBV5-4	TRBJ1-1	-	CASSPGGGEVEAFF
TRBV12-2	TRBJ1-1	-	CASRLAVLTERQWSNTEAFF
TRBV5-1	TRBJ1-2	TRBD1	CASSSGQGALSPAANYGYTF
TRBV4-2	TRBJ1-5	-	CASSQGGTGNQPQHF
TRBV13	TRBJ2-7	TRBD2	CASSLLAGNEQYF
TRBV19	TRBJ2-2	-	CASSPQVITGELFF
TRBV3-1/TRBV3-2	TRBJ2-1	TRBD2	CASSQLERGNNEQFF
TRBV10-3	TRBJ1-3	TRBD1	CATAGTANTIYF
TRBV7-9	TRBJ2-7	-	CASSITPYEQYF
TRBV7-3	TRBJ2-5	TRBD2	CASSLGLAGAQETQYF
TRBV9	TRBJ1-6	-	CASSVATHQGPLHF
TRBV9	TRBJ2-3	-	CASSFNTDTQYF
TRBV2	TRBJ1-5	-	CASMGETQHF
TRBV5-1	TRBJ2-7	-	CASSAGQGIYEQYF
TRBV29-1	TRBJ2-3	TRBD1	CSAGTGTGATDTQYF
TRBV5-8	TRBJ1-1	-	CASSFGGFVNTEAFF
TRBV28	TRBJ2-7	TRBD1	CASSPIGQGDYEQYF
TRBV7-7	TRBJ2-3	TRBD2	CASSLRGGRDTQYF
TRBV28	TRBJ1-5	TRBD1	CASKVPGTDNQPQHF
TRBV4-2	TRBJ1-2	TRBD1	CASSQEGQLSNYGYTF
TRBV21-1	TRBJ2-1	-	CASSPKISSYNEQFF
TRBV5-1	TRBJ1-2	TRBD1	CASSSGTGDGGYTF
TRBV14	TRBJ1-6	-	CASSQRTDYNSPLHF
TRBV11-2	TRBJ2-3	-	CASSPRSGSTDTQYF
TRBV5-6	TRBJ1-2	-	CASSLGGYYGYTF
TRBV7-9	TRBJ2-7	-	CASSSGTSIAATRYF
TRBV5-1	TRBJ2-7	TRBD2	CASSLSGATVYEQYF
TRBV5-1	TRBJ2-2	TRBD1	CASSFDTGGTGELFF
TRBV11-3	TRBJ1-6	-	CASSLGAESPLHF
TRBV7-2	TRBJ1-4	-	CASSRLPGHLNEKLFF
TRBV6-5	TRBJ2-7	TRBD1	CASSLRRQGAHEQYF
TRBV15	TRBJ2-7	TRBD1	CATSVGTGESSSYEQYF
TRBV2	TRBJ2-1	-	CASSGENEQFF
TRBV5-1	TRBJ1-4	-	CASSLEQGKEKLFF
TRBV30	TRBJ2-7	-	CAWSGGTGYEQYF
TRBV9	TRBJ1-1	TRBD1	CASSVGTANTEAFF
TRBV4-2	TRBJ2-3	-	CASSQDQGSTDTQYF
TRBV12-3/TRBV12-4	TRBJ2-1	-	CASNTRSRREQFF
TRBV11-3	TRBJ2-1	TRBD2	CASSTTAGGPEEQFF
TRBV9	TRBJ1-1	-	CASSVVGRMNTEAFF
TRBV5-4	TRBJ2-3	-	CASSPVGQADTQYF
TRBV9	TRBJ1-6	-	CASSGSGGSRSPLHF
TRBV6-2/TRBV6-3	TRBJ2-7	-	CASSRSSAEQYF